One and the same sample provided the 15 T cell receptor beta chains below, sequenced in a study of T-cell memory formation after mild COVID-19. A single record per CDR3 protein comes from TCRdb applying MiXCR to the 5' RACE reads. The data hold 120,000 to 150,000 distinct CDR3 sequences, with 6% to 7% observed a single time. Sequencing was done on a sample of PBMCs or a T cell subset sorted from them (not recorded which). These receptors originate from an adult woman who had mild COVID-19 (a few samples of this study predate the infection). Cell type and time point are not known.

Many counts were recorded for this clonotype. V gene TRBV25-1 combines with J gene TRBJ2-3, with D maybe TRBD2 (6 bases). The CDR3 spans 16 residues. V gave up 2 bases and J gave up 1 base, with 13 bases separating them. Germline V lookup: CDR1 MGHDK, CDR2 SYGVNS. The CDR3 nucleotides read TGTGCCAGCAGTGAAGTCAGAGGAGGGGGCACAGATACGCAGTATTTT. It yields the protein CASSEVRGGGTDTQYF.

This clonotype occurred many times. The chain is built from TRBV12-3 or TRBV12-4 and TRBJ1-2; possibly TRBD1 for D (5 bases). The CDR3 covers 14 residues. V was cut by 4 bases and J by 5 bases, with 14 bases left in between. CDR3 sequence reads: CASSSGTEWYGYTF. CDR3 bases: TGTGCCAGCAGTTCTGGGACTGAATGGTATGGCTACACCTTC.

This clonotype occurred a few times. This chain links TRBV29-1 with TRBJ2-5; D remains ambiguous. The CDR3 loop spans 14 amino acids. The germline CDR1 and CDR2 sequences are SQVTM and ANQGSEA. The V gene lost 4 bases and the J gene lost 0 bases, with 12 bases spanning the gap. The CDR3 DNA is TGCAGCGTTGCCCAATCACATCACCAAGAGACCCAGTACTTC. This translates into CSVAQSHHQETQYF.

This clonotype was observed at least ten times. The CDR3 is CSARGTGNRSYNEQFF. In DNA, the CDR3 is TGCAGTGCTAGAGGGACGGGAAACAGGTCCTACAATGAGCAGTTCTTC. V gene TRBV20-1 combines with J gene TRBJ2-1; D may be TRBD1 or TRBD2 (5 bases each). Germline V lookup: CDR1 DFQATT, CDR2 SNEGSKA (reference sequence). With 1 base removed from V and 1 base from J, the gap between germline ends came to 14 bases. The CDR3 length is 16 residues.

This clonotype has just a few counts. This chain joins TRBV5-1 and TRBJ2-3, with D uncertain. The V and J ends lost 2 bases and 3 bases respectively, with 13 bases between them. Germline V CDR1 and CDR2: SGHRS, YFSETQ. This CDR3 region has 15 residues. This chain's CDR3 is CASSFNLNPTDTQYF. The CDR3, as DNA: TGCGCCAGCAGCTTTAATCTGAACCCTACAGATACGCAGTATTTT.

At least ten counts were recorded for this clonotype. This rearrangement joins TRBV4-1 to TRBJ1-5, with D perhaps matching TRBD1 (6 bases). The CDR3 is made up of 18 amino acids. V was clipped by 0 bases and J by 2 bases, with 17 bases between them. In germline, CDR1 is MGHRA, CDR2 YSYEKL. The CDR3 loop is CASSQDVETGRRNQPQHF. CDR3 coding DNA: TGCGCCAGCAGCCAAGATGTGGAGACAGGCAGGCGCAATCAGCCCCAGCATTTT.

This clonotype was counted only a few times. The chain couples TRBV5-1 to TRBJ1-2; 9 nucleotides match TRBD1. Germline CDR1 reads SGHRS; CDR2 reads YFSETQ. The trim removed 4 bases at V and 8 bases at J, leaving 18 bases unmatched. The CDR3 sequence is 17 residues long. This CDR3 reads CASSGWTGEFGHKGYTF. The CDR3 DNA sequence: TGCGCCAGCAGCGGATGGACAGGGGAGTTTGGACACAAAGGCTACACCTTC.

Concerning this clonotype itself: One end of the junction varies from germline; a read error may be responsible. The rearrangement joins TRBV12-3 or TRBV12-4 to TRBJ2-4; D gene ambiguous. This CDR3 region has 14 residues. This CDR3 is CVSSLRLAKNIQYF. As DNA, the CDR3 is TGTGTCAGCAGTTTAAGACTAGCCAAAAACATTCAGTACTTC.

CDR3 sequence: CASSLEAAKETQYF. Written as DNA, the CDR3 is TGCGCCAGCAGCTTGGAGGCAGCCAAAGAGACCCAGTACTTC. This chain links TRBV5-1 with TRBJ2-5, with D uncertain. Trimming cost V 0 bases and J 3 bases, with 9 bases left between them. The CDR3 extends over 14 amino acids. Germline CDR1 is SGHRS and CDR2 is YFSETQ.

In this sample, this clonotype turned up a few times. This rearrangement joins TRBV6-6 to TRBJ2-2; a weak D match, TRBD1 (6 bases). The germline CDR1 and CDR2 sequences are MNHNY and SVGAGI (reference sequence). Trimming removed 7 bases from V and 2 bases from J, with 11 bases in between. The CDR3 covers 14 residues. As DNA, the CDR3 is TGTGCCAGCACCAGGGGCCATAACACCGGGGAGCTGTTTTTT. Translating it yields CASTRGHNTGELFF.

This clonotype was seen only a few times. This chain uses TRBV6-1 with TRBJ1-3; a possible D gene is TRBD1 (5 bases). The germline CDR1 and CDR2 sequences are MNHNS and SASEGT. This CDR3 is 16 amino acids long. With 7 bases removed from V and 1 base from J, the gap between germline ends came to 17 bases. In nucleotides, the CDR3 is TGTGCCAGCACCCCTCTGACAGCCACGTCTGGAAACACCATATATTTT. Protein product: CASTPLTATSGNTIYF.

The chain carries TRBV4-1 and TRBJ2-1; TRBD2 might be the D (5 bases). The germline V and J ends were trimmed by 1 base and 0 bases, with 10 bases remaining between them. The length of the CDR3 is 16 residues. Germline-derived CDR1 and CDR2 are MGHRA and YSYEKL. The CDR3 DNA reads TGCGCCAGCAGCCAAGGTCGGAGGAGCTCCTACAATGAGCAGTTCTTC. As protein: CASSQGRRSSYNEQFF.

This clonotype was counted at least ten times. The V call is TRBV6-6, the J call TRBJ2-4, with 8 bases aligning to TRBD1. This CDR3 contains 16 residues. Germline V gene data show CDR1 as MNHNY and CDR2 as SVGAGI (reference sequence). Losses at the gene ends were 6 bases for V and 1 base for J; bases not matched to a gene: 8. Here the CDR3 reads CASSHQGAGAKNIQYF. For the CDR3, the DNA is TGTGCCAGCAGCCACCAGGGGGCTGGGGCCAAAAACATTCAGTACTTC.

V is TRBV12-3 or TRBV12-4 and J is TRBJ1-3; D perhaps matches TRBD1 (6 bases). The CDR3 is made up of 16 amino acids. Trimming took off 0 bases at V and 5 bases at J, with 14 bases between the two ends. The DNA for the CDR3 is TGTGCCAGCAGTTTAGCGAGCGGGGGCGCGAGAAACACCATATATTTT. Encoded protein: CASSLASGGARNTIYF.

This clonotype was picked up many times. The J gene is TRBJ1-5, the V gene TRBV15, with a weak D call TRBD1 (6 bases). V was clipped by 0 bases and J by 2 bases, with 8 bases between them. The CDR3 is made up of 15 amino acids. Germline lookup yields CDR1 LNHNV and CDR2 YYDKDF (reference sequence). The CDR3 region is CATSRDAGGNQPQHF. In nucleotides, the CDR3 is TGTGCCACCAGCAGAGATGCAGGGGGCAATCAGCCCCAGCATTTT.